This is a list of T cell receptor beta chains from one sample in a study of circulating and synovial CD4+ cells in juvenile arthritis. Measured with immunoSEQ multiplex PCR; TCRdb has only the in-frame clones, and not every one. Of about 33,000 clones detected, nearly 95% appear once; the ten largest clones hold roughly 0.17%. Sequenced material: CD4+ T cells from blood. Source of these receptors: a human donor with juvenile idiopathic arthritis. CDR3s include the opening cysteine and the closing phenylalanine or tryptophan. Fields, in order: V gene, clone size, CDR3 length, D gene, J gene, CDR3 protein, CDR3 DNA. The D gene is left open where the match is weak. Clone size is shown for a subset of rows, as once, few, many or a class of expanded clone.

TRBV4-3	NA	13	NA	TRBJ1-6	CASSQDQRSPLHF	TGCGCCAGCAGCCAAGATCAGCGATCACCCCTCCACTTT
TRBV2	NA	14	NA	TRBJ2-5	CASSEAGLRETQYF	TGTGCCAGCAGTGAGGCAGGTTTAAGAGAGACCCAGTACTTC
TRBV9	NA	15	NA	TRBJ2-5	CASSATGFFKETQYF	TGTGCCAGCAGCGCAACCGGGTTTTTTAAAGAGACCCAGTACTTC
TRBV27	NA	19	TRBD1	TRBJ1-1	CASSLIARQGPSFPTEAFF	TGTGCCAGCAGTTTAATCGCCCGACAGGGGCCCTCCTTTCCGACTGAAGCTTTCTTT
TRBV4-2	NA	14	TRBD1	TRBJ2-3	CASSTDRGTDTQYF	TGTGCCAGCAGCACGGACAGGGGGACAGATACGCAGTATTTT
TRBV27	NA	14	NA	TRBJ2-7	CASSRQGGYYEQYF	TGTGCCAGCAGCCGACAGGGAGGTTATTACGAGCAGTACTTC
TRBV30	NA	15	TRBD2	TRBJ2-1	CAWSLGTSGADEQFF	TGTGCCTGGAGCCTTGGGACTAGCGGGGCGGATGAGCAGTTCTTC
TRBV7-2	NA	16	NA	TRBJ2-3	CASSSTAKTSTDTQYF	TGTGCCAGCAGCTCGACAGCCAAAACTAGCACAGATACGCAGTATTTT
TRBV5-6	NA	15	TRBD1	TRBJ2-1	CASSLAIRGRHEQFF	TGTGCCAGCAGCTTGGCCATCAGGGGGCGACATGAGCAGTTCTTC
TRBV19	NA	15	TRBD1	TRBJ2-2	CASSIGTGSTGELFF	TGTGCCAGTAGTATAGGGACAGGGTCCACCGGGGAGCTGTTTTTT
TRBV2	NA	15	TRBD2	TRBJ2-2	CASSEVGLAVGELFF	TGTGCCAGCAGTGAAGTCGGACTAGCGGTCGGGGAGCTGTTTTTT
TRBV6-5	NA	13	NA	TRBJ2-5	CASNRGTRETQYF	TGTGCCAGCAATCGGGGGACGAGGGAGACCCAGTACTTC
TRBV27	NA	17	NA	TRBJ2-5	CASSLSSPVFPQETQYF	TGTGCCAGCAGTTTATCGTCCCCCGTCTTCCCCCAAGAGACCCAGTACTTC
TRBV28	NA	12	NA	TRBJ1-1	CASNRVNTEAFF	TGTGCCAGCAACAGGGTGAACACTGAAGCTTTCTTT
TRBV6-1	NA	14	NA	TRBJ2-5	CASSFTGSGETQYF	TGTGCCAGCAGTTTTACCGGGAGCGGGGAGACCCAGTACTTC
TRBV18	NA	14	NA	TRBJ1-6	CASSPRSYNSPLHF	TGTGCCAGCTCACCGCGCTCCTATAATTCACCCCTCCACTTT
TRBV2	NA	14	TRBD2	TRBJ2-1	CASIEAGAYNEQFF	TGTGCCAGCATTGAGGCGGGAGCTTACAATGAGCAGTTCTTC
TRBV9	NA	15	TRBD1	TRBJ1-4	CASSVATGEGEKLFF	TGTGCCAGCAGCGTAGCGACAGGGGAAGGAGAAAAACTGTTTTTT
TRBV6-5	NA	15	NA	TRBJ1-4	CASRSSGAANEKLFF	TGTGCCAGCAGAAGTTCAGGGGCGGCTAATGAAAAACTGTTTTTT
TRBV5-8	NA	15	TRBD2	TRBJ2-1	CASSRREGHDNEQFF	TGTGCCAGCAGCCGTCGGGAGGGCCACGACAATGAGCAGTTCTTC
TRBV7-6	NA	17	TRBD1	TRBJ1-2	CASSWRRPGQGKGGYTF	TGTGCCAGCAGTTGGAGGAGACCGGGACAGGGGAAGGGTGGCTACACCTTC
TRBV27	NA	13	NA	TRBJ2-7	CASSLTSSYEQYF	TGTGCCAGCAGTTTAACGAGCTCCTACGAGCAGTACTTC
TRBV5-5	once	15	NA	TRBJ2-5	CASSLDGGPRETQYF	TGTGCCAGCAGCTTGGACGGGGGGCCAAGGGAGACCCAGTACTTC
TRBV6-5	NA	13	NA	TRBJ1-4	CATAGGLNEKLFF	TGTGCAACGGCGGGTGGACTCAATGAAAAACTGTTTTTT
TRBV19	NA	14	TRBD1	TRBJ2-1	CASSFLDRGGQQFF	TGTGCCAGTAGTTTTCTTGACAGGGGCGGACAGCAGTTCTTC
TRBV5-5	NA	12	NA	TRBJ2-1	CASSLTGLEEFF	TGTGCCAGCAGCTTGACTGGCCTCGAGGAGTTCTTC
TRBV10-3	NA	15	TRBD2	TRBJ2-3	CASGLAGPSTDTQYF	TGTGCCAGTGGACTAGCGGGACCTAGCACAGATACGCAGTATTTT
TRBV7-3	NA	17	NA	TRBJ2-3	CASSLTAPGGTGGTQYF	TGTGCCAGCAGCTTAACTGCTCCCGGTGGAACTGGGGGGACGCAGTATTTT
TRBV7-2	NA	13	TRBD1	TRBJ2-7	CASTPGQGYEQYF	TGTGCCAGCACCCCGGGACAGGGATACGAGCAGTACTTC
TRBV4-2	NA	15	TRBD2	TRBJ2-5	CASSQEAGRPVGQYF	TGTGCCAGCAGCCAAGAAGCGGGGAGGCCTGTGGGCCAGTACTTC
TRBV11-1	NA	15	TRBD1	TRBJ1-1	CASRQGTGGNTEVFF	TGTGCCAGCAGACAAGGGACAGGGGGGAACACTGAAGTTTTCTTT
TRBV4-3	NA	16	TRBD1	TRBJ2-3	CASSQDFRRGPDTQYF	TGCGCCAGCAGCCAAGACTTTCGCAGGGGGCCAGATACGCAGTATTTT
TRBV6-1	NA	13	NA	TRBJ2-5	CASSTGEVETQYF	TGTGCCAGCAGTACAGGGGAGGTAGAGACCCAGTACTTC
TRBV18	NA	14	NA	TRBJ2-1	CASSPREGSDEQFF	TGTGCCAGCTCACCAAGGGAAGGGAGCGATGAGCAGTTCTTC
TRBV6-4	NA	16	NA	TRBJ2-1	CASSDSRASSYNEQFF	TGTGCCAGCAGTGACTCGAGGGCTAGCTCCTACAATGAGCAGTTCTTC
TRBV28	few	12	NA	TRBJ1-1	CASRSVNTEAFF	TGTGCCAGCAGGTCAGTGAACACTGAAGCTTTCTTT
TRBV5-6	NA	14	NA	TRBJ1-6	CASSLQGNTSPLHF	TGTGCCAGCAGCTTACAGGGTAACACTTCACCCCTCCACTTT
TRBV4-1	NA	15	TRBD2	TRBJ2-5	CASSLIAGEQETQYF	TGCGCCAGCAGCCTTATAGCGGGGGAGCAAGAGACCCAGTACTTC
TRBV2	NA	14	NA	TRBJ2-1	CASSLASSYNEQFF	TGTGCCAGCAGTCTAGCTTCCTCCTACAATGAGCAGTTCTTC
TRBV7-9	NA	13	NA	TRBJ1-2	CASSSRAGTGYTF	TGTGCCAGCAGCTCCCGGGCGGGGACTGGCTACACCTTC
TRBV11-2	NA	12	NA	TRBJ1-2	CASRADSYGYTF	TGTGCCAGCAGGGCGGACAGTTATGGCTACACCTTC
TRBV7-9	few	18	TRBD2	TRBJ2-1	CASRSGLAGGPVGNEQFF	TGTGCCAGCAGGTCGGGACTAGCGGGAGGGCCTGTAGGCAATGAGCAGTTCTTC
TRBV5-1	NA	14	NA	TRBJ2-3	CASSLRLSTDTQYF	TGCGCCAGCAGCCTAAGACTCAGCACAGATACGCAGTATTTT
TRBV5-1	NA	13	NA	TRBJ2-1	CASSTRQSDEQFF	TGCGCCAGCAGCACCCGACAGTCGGATGAGCAGTTCTTC